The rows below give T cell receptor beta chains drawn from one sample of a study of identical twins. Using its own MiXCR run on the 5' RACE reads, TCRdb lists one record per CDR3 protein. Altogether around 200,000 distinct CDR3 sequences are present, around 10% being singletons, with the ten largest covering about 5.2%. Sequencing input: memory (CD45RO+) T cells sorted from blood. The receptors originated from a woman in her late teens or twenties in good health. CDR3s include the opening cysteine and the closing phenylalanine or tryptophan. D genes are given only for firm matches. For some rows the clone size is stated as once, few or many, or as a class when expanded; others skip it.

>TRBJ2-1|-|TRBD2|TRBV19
CASSIVGLAGVSEQFF
TGTGCCAGTAGCATCGTAGGACTAGCGGGAGTATCTGAGCAGTTCTTC
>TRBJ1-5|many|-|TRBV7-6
CASSLSNSYPQHF
TGTGCCAGCAGCTTATCTAATTCGTACCCCCAGCATTTT
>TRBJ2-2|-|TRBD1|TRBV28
CASSFNRGTVGELFF
TGTGCCAGCAGTTTCAACAGGGGGACAGTCGGGGAGCTGTTTTTT
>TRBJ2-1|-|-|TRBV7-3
CASSLGVEEQFF
TGTGCCAGCAGCTTAGGGGTAGAGGAGCAGTTCTTC
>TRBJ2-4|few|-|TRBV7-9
CASSPNGIAKNIQYF
TGTGCCAGCAGCCCTAATGGGATAGCCAAAAACATTCAGTACTTC
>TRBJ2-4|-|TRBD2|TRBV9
CASSRALAGGFHIQYF
TGTGCCAGCAGCAGGGCGCTAGCGGGAGGATTTCACATTCAGTACTTC
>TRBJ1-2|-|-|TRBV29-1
CIGQSNAEGYTF
TGCATCGGGCAAAGTAACGCGGAGGGCTACACCTTC
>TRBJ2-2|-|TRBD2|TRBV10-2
CASAGGFTGELFF
TGCGCCAGCGCGGGGGGATTCACCGGGGAGCTGTTTTTT
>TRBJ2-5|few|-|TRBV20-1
CSAPRGIQETQYF
TGCAGTGCCCCCCGTGGGATCCAAGAGACCCAGTACTTC
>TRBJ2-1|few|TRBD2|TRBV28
CASSFHGTSGSNEQFF
TGTGCCAGCAGTTTCCACGGGACTAGCGGGAGCAATGAGCAGTTCTTC
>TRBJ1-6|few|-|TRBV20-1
CSAAGTSNSPLHF
TGCAGTGCCGCCGGGACTAGTAATTCACCCCTCCACTTT
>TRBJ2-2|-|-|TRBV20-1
CSASRGGHTGELFF
TGCAGTGCCTCTAGGGGGGGGCACACCGGGGAGCTGTTTTTT
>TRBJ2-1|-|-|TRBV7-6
CASSLQLAYNEQFF
TGTGCCAGCAGCTTACAACTAGCCTACAATGAGCAGTTCTTC
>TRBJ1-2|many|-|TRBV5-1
CASSLNAGSTYGYTF
TGCGCCAGCAGCTTGAATGCCGGCAGCACCTATGGCTACACCTTC
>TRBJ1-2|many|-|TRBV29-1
CSWTWENGYTF
TGCAGCTGGACCTGGGAGAATGGCTACACCTTC
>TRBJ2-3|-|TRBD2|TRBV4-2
CDSSQVGSAGASRQYF
TGTGACAGCAGCCAAGTTGGGTCAGCGGGGGCCTCTAGGCAGTATTTT
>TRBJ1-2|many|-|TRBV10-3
CAIRATGTNYGYTF
TGTGCCATCAGAGCGACGGGGACTAACTATGGCTACACCTTC
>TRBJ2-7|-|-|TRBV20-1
CSAENHYEQYF
TGCAGTGCTGAAAATCACTACGAGCAGTACTTC
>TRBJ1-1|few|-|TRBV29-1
CSAPGRGTEAFF
TGCAGCGCCCCAGGGAGGGGGACTGAAGCTTTCTTT
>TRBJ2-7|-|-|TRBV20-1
CSAKPPILYEQYF
TGCAGTGCTAAGCCCCCGATACTCTACGAGCAGTACTTC
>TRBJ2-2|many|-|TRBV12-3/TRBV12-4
CASSFLALTGELFF
TGTGCCAGCAGTTTCCTAGCTTTAACCGGGGAGCTGTTTTTT
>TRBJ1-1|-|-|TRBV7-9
CASRAWGGIEAFF
TGTGCCAGCAGGGCCTGGGGAGGCATTGAAGCTTTCTTT
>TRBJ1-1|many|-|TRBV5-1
CASSPGWGKGTEAFF
TGCGCCAGCAGCCCTGGTTGGGGAAAGGGTACTGAAGCTTTCTTT
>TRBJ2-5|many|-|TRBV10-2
CASSELVQGQTQYF
TGCGCCAGCAGTGAGCTCGTCCAGGGGCAGACCCAGTACTTC
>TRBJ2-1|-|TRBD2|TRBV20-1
CSARDSGGFDNEQFF
TGCAGTGCTAGAGATAGCGGGGGGTTTGACAATGAGCAGTTCTTC
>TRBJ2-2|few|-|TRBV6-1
CASRVGGPGELFF
TGTGCCAGCAGGGTCGGTGGTCCCGGGGAGCTGTTTTTT
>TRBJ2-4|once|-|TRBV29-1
CSGGGGAGGNIQYF
TGCAGCGGGGGAGGGGGCGCGGGCGGAAACATTCAGTACTTC
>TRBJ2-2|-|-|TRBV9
CASSVRTGGSGELFF
TGTGCCAGCAGCGTAAGGACCGGTGGGTCCGGGGAGCTGTTTTTT
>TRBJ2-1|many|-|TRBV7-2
CASSLGRIYNEQFF
TGTGCCAGCAGCTTAGGGCGAATCTACAATGAGCAGTTCTTC
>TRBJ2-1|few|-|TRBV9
CASSVIRGSSYNEQFF
TGTGCCAGCAGCGTGATCCGTGGAAGCTCCTACAATGAGCAGTTCTTC
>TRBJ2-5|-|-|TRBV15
CATSRDRSGETQYF
TGTGCCACCAGCAGAGATCGGTCGGGGGAGACCCAGTACTTC
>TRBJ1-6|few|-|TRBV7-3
CASSSTHNSPLHF
TGTGCCAGCAGCTCCACTCATAATTCACCCCTCCACTTT
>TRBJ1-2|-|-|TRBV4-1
CASSRDTLNYGYTF
TGCGCCAGCAGCCGGGACACCCTGAACTATGGCTACACCTTC
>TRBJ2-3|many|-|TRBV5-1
CASSQEYSQYF
TGCGCCAGCAGCCAGGAATACTCGCAGTATTTT
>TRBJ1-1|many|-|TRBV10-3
CAISVSPEGTEAFF
TGTGCCATCAGTGTGTCCCCAGAGGGGACTGAAGCTTTCTTT
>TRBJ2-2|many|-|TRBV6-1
CASEARQRTNTGELFF
TGTGCCAGCGAAGCTAGACAGCGGACGAACACCGGGGAGCTGTTTTTT
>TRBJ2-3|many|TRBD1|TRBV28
CASSSGGLGTDTQYF
TGTGCCAGCAGTTCAGGGGGCTTGGGCACAGATACGCAGTATTTT
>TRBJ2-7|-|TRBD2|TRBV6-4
CASRELAGVEYEQYF
TGTGCCAGCAGGGAACTAGCGGGAGTTGAGTACGAGCAGTACTTC
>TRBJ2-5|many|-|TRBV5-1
CASSPDRRETQYF
TGCGCCAGCAGCCCGGATCGCCGAGAGACCCAGTACTTC
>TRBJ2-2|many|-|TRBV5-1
CASSLAGVARSGELFF
TGCGCCAGCAGCTTGGCAGGCGTCGCTCGTAGCGGGGAGCTGTTTTTT
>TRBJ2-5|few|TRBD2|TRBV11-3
CASSHLPGLAGETQYF
TGTGCCAGCAGTCACCTCCCGGGACTAGCTGGCGAGACCCAGTACTTC
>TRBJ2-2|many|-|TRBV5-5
CASSLGLTGNTGELFF
TGTGCCAGCAGCTTGGGTTTGACAGGGAACACCGGGGAGCTGTTTTTT
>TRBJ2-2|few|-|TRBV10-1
CASSESRPGELFF
TGCGCCAGCAGTGAGTCGAGACCCGGGGAGCTGTTTTTT
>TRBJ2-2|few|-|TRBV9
CASNVQGGTGELFF
TGTGCCAGCAACGTCCAGGGGGGCACCGGGGAGCTGTTTTTT
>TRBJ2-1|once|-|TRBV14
CASSQDWGSRVF
TGTGCCAGCAGCCAAGATTGGGGGAGCAGGGTCTTC
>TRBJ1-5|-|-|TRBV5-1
CASSLNGYSNQPQHF
TGCGCCAGCAGCTTGAACGGATATAGCAATCAGCCCCAGCATTTT
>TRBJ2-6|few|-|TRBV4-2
CASSQDLRSSGANVLTF
TGTGCCAGCAGCCAAGATTTAAGAAGCTCTGGGGCCAACGTCCTGACTTTC
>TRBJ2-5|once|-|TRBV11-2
CASSFYRGKETQYF
TGTGCCAGCAGCTTCTATCGTGGAAAAGAGACCCAGTACTTC
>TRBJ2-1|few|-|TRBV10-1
CASSETPDNEQFF
TGCGCCAGCAGTGAGACGCCCGACAATGAGCAGTTCTTC
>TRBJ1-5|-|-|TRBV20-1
CSARQGGQPQHF
TGCAGTGCTAGACAGGGAGGGCAGCCCCAGCATTTT
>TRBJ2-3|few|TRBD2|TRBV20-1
CSALRGGQRTDTQYF
TGCAGTGCGTTGCGGGGGGGCCAGCGAACAGATACGCAGTATTTT
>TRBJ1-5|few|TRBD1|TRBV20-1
CSARRRGLNQPQHF
TGCAGTGCTAGGCGGAGGGGGCTTAATCAGCCCCAGCATTTT
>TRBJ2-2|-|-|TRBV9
CASSGRGVDGELFF
TGTGCCAGCAGCGGCCGGGGAGTCGACGGGGAGCTGTTTTTT